This T cell receptor beta chain was identified during a study of T-cell reconstitution after alpha-beta-depleted transplantation in children. Researchers prepared the TCRbeta library using unique molecular identifiers, the study reports. From the PCR reads, TCRdb called clonotypes with MiXCR, one entry per CDR3 protein. The data hold some 600,000 distinct CDR3 sequences, with 10% to 15% observed a single time. V lost 1 base to trimming and J lost 1 base, with 11 bases between them. CDR1 and CDR2 from the germline V gene are SGHTA and FQGNSA. The CDR3 length is 16 residues. The J gene is TRBJ1-3, the V gene TRBV7-2; TRBD1 might be the D (5 bases). The sequencing here drew on PBMCs, mostly from graft donor cells, taken 360 days after TCRalphabeta/CD19-depleted stem cell transplant. The origin of this receptor is a male patient aged 10 to 17 who had a stem cell transplant for acute myeloid leukemia, so the T cells may come from the graft donor. CDR3 sequence (DNA): TGTGCCAGCAGCTTAGATTCAGGGTTTTCTGGAAACACCATATATTTT. Encoded protein: CASSLDSGFSGNTIYF.